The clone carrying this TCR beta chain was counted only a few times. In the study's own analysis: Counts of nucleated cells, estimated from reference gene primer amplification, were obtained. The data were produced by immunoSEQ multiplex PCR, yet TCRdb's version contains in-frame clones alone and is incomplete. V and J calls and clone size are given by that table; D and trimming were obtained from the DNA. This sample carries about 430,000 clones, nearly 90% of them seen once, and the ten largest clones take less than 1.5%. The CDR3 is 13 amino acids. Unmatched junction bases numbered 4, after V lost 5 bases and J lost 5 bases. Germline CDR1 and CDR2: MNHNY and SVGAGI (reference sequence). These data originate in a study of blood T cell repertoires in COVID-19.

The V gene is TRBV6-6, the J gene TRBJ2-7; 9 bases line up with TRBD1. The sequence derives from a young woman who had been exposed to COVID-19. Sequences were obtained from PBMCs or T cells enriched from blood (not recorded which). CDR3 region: CASSDRGRNEQYF. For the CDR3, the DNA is TGTGCCAGCAGTGACAGGGGGAGAAACGAGCAGTACTTC.